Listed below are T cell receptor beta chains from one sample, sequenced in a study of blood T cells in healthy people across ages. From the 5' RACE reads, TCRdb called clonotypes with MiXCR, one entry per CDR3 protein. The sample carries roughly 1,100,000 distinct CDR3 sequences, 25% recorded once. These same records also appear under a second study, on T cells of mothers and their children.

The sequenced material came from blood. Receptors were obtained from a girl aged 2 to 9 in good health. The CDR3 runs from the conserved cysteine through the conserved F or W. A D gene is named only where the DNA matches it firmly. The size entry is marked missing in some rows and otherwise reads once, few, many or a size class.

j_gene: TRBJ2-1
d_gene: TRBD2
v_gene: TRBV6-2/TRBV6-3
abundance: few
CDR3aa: CASRGILAGGPHSFNEQFF
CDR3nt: TGTGCCAGCCGAGGAATCCTAGCGGGGGGGCCTCATTCTTTCAATGAGCAGTTCTTC

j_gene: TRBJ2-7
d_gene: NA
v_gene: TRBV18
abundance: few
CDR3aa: CASSPYTYEQYF
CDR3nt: TGTGCCAGCTCACCCTACACCTACGAGCAGTACTTC

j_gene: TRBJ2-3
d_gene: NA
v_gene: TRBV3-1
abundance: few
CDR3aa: CASSEGNTQYF
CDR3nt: TGTGCCAGCAGCGAGGGGAATACGCAGTATTTT

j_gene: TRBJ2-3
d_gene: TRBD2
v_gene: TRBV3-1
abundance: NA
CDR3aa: CASSSWTSGGAETDTQYF
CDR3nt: TGTGCCAGCAGCTCGTGGACTAGCGGGGGGGCCGAGACAGATACGCAGTATTTT

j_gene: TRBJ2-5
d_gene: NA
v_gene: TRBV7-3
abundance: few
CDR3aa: CASSYRARETQYF
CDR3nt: TGTGCCAGCAGCTACCGGGCCCGAGAGACCCAGTACTTC

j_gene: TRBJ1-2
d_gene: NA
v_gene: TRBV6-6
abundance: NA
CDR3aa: CASSYIPVNYGYTF
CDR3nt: TGTGCCAGCAGTTACATTCCGGTTAACTATGGCTACACCTTC

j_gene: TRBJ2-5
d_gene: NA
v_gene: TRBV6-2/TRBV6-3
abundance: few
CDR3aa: CASTGQAETQYF
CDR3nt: TGTGCCAGCACCGGACAAGCGGAGACCCAGTACTTC

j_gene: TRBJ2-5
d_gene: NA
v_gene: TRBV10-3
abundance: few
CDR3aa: CAIRIDQQETQYF
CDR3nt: TGTGCCATCAGGATAGACCAACAAGAGACCCAGTACTTC

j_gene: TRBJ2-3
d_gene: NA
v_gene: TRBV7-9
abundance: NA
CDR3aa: CASSPNTDLEDTQYF
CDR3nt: TGTGCCAGCAGCCCTAACACGGATCTGGAGGATACGCAGTATTTT

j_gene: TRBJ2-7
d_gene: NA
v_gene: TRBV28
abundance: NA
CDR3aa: CASSFSSTYISYEQYF
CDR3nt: TGTGCCAGCAGTTTCTCAAGCACCTACATATCCTACGAGCAGTACTTC

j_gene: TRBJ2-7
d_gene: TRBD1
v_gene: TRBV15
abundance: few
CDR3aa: CATSRARTGGGYEQYF
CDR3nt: TGTGCCACCAGCAGAGCCAGGACAGGGGGCGGGTACGAGCAGTACTTC

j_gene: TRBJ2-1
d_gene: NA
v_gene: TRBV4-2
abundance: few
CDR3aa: CASSHHVSSQGYNEQFF
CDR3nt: TGTGCCAGCAGCCACCACGTCAGCTCCCAGGGGTACAATGAGCAGTTCTTC

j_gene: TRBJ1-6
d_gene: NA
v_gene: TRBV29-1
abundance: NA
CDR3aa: CSVRGEYEHSPLHF
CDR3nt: TGCAGCGTTCGGGGCGAATATGAGCATTCACCCCTCCACTTT